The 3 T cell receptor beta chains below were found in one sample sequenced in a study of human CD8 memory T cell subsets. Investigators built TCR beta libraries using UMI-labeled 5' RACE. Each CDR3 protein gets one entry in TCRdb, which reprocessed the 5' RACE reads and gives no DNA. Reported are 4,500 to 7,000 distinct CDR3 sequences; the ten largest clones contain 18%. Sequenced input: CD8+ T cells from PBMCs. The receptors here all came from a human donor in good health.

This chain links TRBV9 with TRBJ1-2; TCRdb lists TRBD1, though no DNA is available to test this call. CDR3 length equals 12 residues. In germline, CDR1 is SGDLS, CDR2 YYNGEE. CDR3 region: CASSGDRPGYTF.

The CDR3 loop reads CASSPGPLIGSPLHF. The chain links TRBV4-1 to TRBJ1-6; with no DNA, the TCRdb D assignment of TRBD1 cannot be verified. The germline V gene encodes CDR1 MGHRA and CDR2 YSYEKL. CDR3 length equals 15 residues.

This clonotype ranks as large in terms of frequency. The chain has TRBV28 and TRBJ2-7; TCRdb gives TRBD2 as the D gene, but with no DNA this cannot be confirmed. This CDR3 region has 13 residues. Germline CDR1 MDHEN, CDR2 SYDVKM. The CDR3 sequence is CASSLPSSYEQYF.